This T cell receptor beta chain was sequenced during a study of beta chain features in type 1 diabetes. The collection from each donor was one heparinised blood draw averaging about 110 mL. This clone has a handful of counts. Its antigen is not known. Germline CDR1 and CDR2: KGHSH and LQKENI. CDR3 length equals 13 residues. Trimming removed 4 bases from V and 6 bases from J; junction bases left unmatched: 2. Expressed TCRB transcripts got sequenced, as all isolated RNA was reverse transcribed. TCRdb keeps only in-frame clones here, not all; method: immunoSEQ multiplex PCR. The sample contains about 270,000 clones, 13% to 15% of which appear only once. Overall study findings and caveats: Shorter TCRB CDR3s, moderately but significantly so, were found in Type 1 diabetes patients in all four CD4+ subsets.

Input material: naive CD4+ T cells from blood. This TCR was sampled from a man younger than 45 with type 1 diabetes. The chain carries TRBV18 and TRBJ2-5; 10 bases are a match to TRBD2. The CDR3 protein is CASSRTSGQTQYF. The CDR3 DNA sequence: TGTGCCAGCTCACGGACTAGCGGACAGACCCAGTACTTC.